What follows describes a single T cell receptor beta chain. Its antigen is unidentified. This CDR3 is 16 amino acids long. Trimming took off 1 base at V and 4 bases at J, with 16 bases between the two ends. Per the germline V gene, CDR1 is SGHTA and CDR2 is FQGNSA. The 5'RACE method, run with constant-segment primers, produced TCR alpha and TCR beta cDNA libraries (carrying sample barcodes and UMIs). TCRdb re-called the 5' RACE reads through MiXCR, storing one row per CDR3 protein. The sample lists hundreds of thousands of distinct CDR3 sequences, 15% to 20% occurring once. These data originate in a study of T-cell memory formation after mild COVID-19. Study-wide context: Clusters of TCRs were largely donor specific. The study's findings and limits: Clones that contracted clustered mainly in CM and EM if CD4+ and in EMRA if CD8+. The second-wave clones peaking on day 37 were not confirmed as SARS-CoV-2-specific.

The sample consisted of PBMCs or a T cell subset sorted from them (not recorded which). The sequence came from an adult woman who had mild COVID-19 (a few samples of this study predate the infection). Cell type and time point are not known. V and J are TRBV7-2 and TRBJ1-2; weak D call: TRBD1 (5 bases). In nucleotides, the CDR3 is TGTGCCAGCAGCTTAGGGGACCGCTTCGGCTCCTATGGCTACACCTTC. Protein: CASSLGDRFGSYGYTF.